This TCR beta chain was found in a study of monozygotic twins with inflammatory bowel disease. Points from the study as a whole: IBD patients displayed reduced TCRbeta diversity (inverse Simpson) when set against healthy co-twins.

TCRdb re-called the 5' RACE reads, yielding one record per CDR3 amino acid sequence without DNA. This sample's table reports about 450,000 distinct CDR3 sequences. Worth noting for this clonotype: Its cognate antigen is unknown.

Germline values: CDR1 SGHNT, CDR2 YYREEE (reference sequence). This CDR3 region has 15 residues. This clonotype was obtained from a human donor with ulcerative colitis or Crohn's disease, or a healthy co-twin of an affected twin (not recorded which). The sample was blood. The J gene is TRBJ2-3, the V gene TRBV5-4; TCRdb selects TRBD2, and the lack of DNA leaves this call unchecked. The CDR3 is CASGPSGGHPDTQYF.